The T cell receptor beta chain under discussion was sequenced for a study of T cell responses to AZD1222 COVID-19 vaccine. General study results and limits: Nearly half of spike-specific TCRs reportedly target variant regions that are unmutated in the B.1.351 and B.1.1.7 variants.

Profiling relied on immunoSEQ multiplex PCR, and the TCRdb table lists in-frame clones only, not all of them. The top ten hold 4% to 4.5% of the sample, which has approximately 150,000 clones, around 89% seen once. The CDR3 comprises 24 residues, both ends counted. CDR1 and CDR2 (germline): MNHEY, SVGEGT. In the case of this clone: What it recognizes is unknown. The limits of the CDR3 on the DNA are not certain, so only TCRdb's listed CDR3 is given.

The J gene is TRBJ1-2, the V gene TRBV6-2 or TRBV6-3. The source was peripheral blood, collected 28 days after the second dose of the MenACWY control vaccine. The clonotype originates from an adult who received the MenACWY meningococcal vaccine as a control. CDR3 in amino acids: CASSPTLPGPRGGYTFRPRGGYTF.